A selection of T cell receptor beta chains follows, all from one sample in a study of shared clonotypes between healthy human individuals. TCRdb's copy holds only in-frame clones and misses some; the assay was immunoSEQ multiplex PCR. The data contain 450,000 to 500,000 clones, over 70% of them singletons. Sample: PBMCs. The receptors were gathered from a woman in her thirties or forties in good health. Some clones in this sample may be carry-over from other donors' samples. The CDR3 runs from the conserved cysteine through the conserved F or W. D genes are given only for firm matches. Size tells how often a clone was seen (once, few, many) or the class of an expanded clone, and some rows leave it out.

v_gene	j_gene	abundance	d_gene	CDR3nt	CDR3aa
TRBV28	TRBJ1-5	once	-	TGTGCCAGCAGCTTACCAGGACATAACAATCAGCCCCAGCATTTT	CASSLPGHNNQPQHF
TRBV19	TRBJ1-1	-	-	TGTGCCAGTAGTACACAGAAGAACACTGAAGCTTTCTTT	CASSTQKNTEAFF
TRBV30	TRBJ2-2	-	-	TGTGCCTCCTATTGGGGTCTAGATACCGGGGAGCTGTTTTTT	CASYWGLDTGELFF
TRBV4-1	TRBJ1-1	few	-	TGCGCCAGCAGCTTCAGCCAACAGGGTGGAGGCACTGAAGCTTTCTTT	CASSFSQQGGGTEAFF
TRBV7-9	TRBJ2-7	-	-	TGTGCCAGCAGCCGTGGGACTGACGAGCAGTACTTC	CASSRGTDEQYF
TRBV7-6	TRBJ2-1	-	-	TGTGCCAGCAGCTTATCTAGCTACAATGAGCAGTTCTTC	CASSLSSYNEQFF
TRBV2	TRBJ2-1	-	TRBD2	TGTGCCAGCACCACGATAGCGGGAGTTGAGCAGTTCTTC	CASTTIAGVEQFF
TRBV7-9	TRBJ1-1	-	-	TGTGCCAGCAGCTTAGCGAGAGGTCAGGGCGAGACTGAAGCTTTCTTT	CASSLARGQGETEAFF
TRBV7-2	TRBJ2-2	-	-	TGTGCCAGCAGCTTAGTCTGGACCGGGGAGCTGTTTTTT	CASSLVWTGELFF
TRBV27	TRBJ1-1	-	-	TGTGCCAGCAGTTTATCGGCACCTCACCTCGGGACTGAAGCTTTCTTT	CASSLSAPHLGTEAFF
TRBV5-6	TRBJ2-3	-	-	TGTGCCAGCAGCCCGCCTGGTGCAGCCGATACGCAGTATTTT	CASSPPGAADTQYF
TRBV18	TRBJ1-5	many	TRBD1	TGTGCCAGCTCACCACAGGGGGCCGAGCAGCCCCAGCATTTT	CASSPQGAEQPQHF
TRBV28	TRBJ2-7	-	TRBD2	TGTGCCAGCAGTTCGGGGGGGTCCCCTTACGAGCAGTACTTC	CASSSGGSPYEQYF
TRBV11-2	TRBJ2-4	-	-	TGTGCCAGCAGCTTGGGTTTGGTAGCCAAAAACATTCAGTACTTC	CASSLGLVAKNIQYF
TRBV6-5	TRBJ2-7	-	TRBD2	TGTGCCAGCAGTTCACCGGGACTAGCGGACTACGAGCAGTACTTC	CASSSPGLADYEQYF
TRBV29-1	TRBJ2-7	-	-	TGCAGCGTTGAGCAGGGGGGGACCTACGAGCAGTACTTC	CSVEQGGTYEQYF
TRBV4-3	TRBJ2-7	once	-	TGCGCCAGCAGCCAAGATTCCCAGTGGGGCTACGAGCAGTACTTC	CASSQDSQWGYEQYF
TRBV5-1	TRBJ2-2	-	TRBD1	TGCGCCAGCAGCGCGGACAGGGTTGGCACCGGGGAGCTGTTTTTT	CASSADRVGTGELFF
TRBV11-2	TRBJ1-2	-	-	TGTGCCAGCAGACCAACGGGGGGGCGCGATCAAAACTATGGCTACACCTTC	CASRPTGGRDQNYGYTF
TRBV2	TRBJ2-1	many	TRBD2	TGTGCCAGCAGTGAGTCAGCGGGAGGTGGCTATGAGCAGTTCTTC	CASSESAGGGYEQFF
TRBV21-1	TRBJ2-3	-	-	TGTGCCAGCAGCAAATGTGAAGATACGCAGTATTTT	CASSKCEDTQYF
TRBV29-1	TRBJ2-1	-	-	TGCAGCGTTGGCCCCAGCGGAGGGTACAATGAGCAGTTCTTC	CSVGPSGGYNEQFF
TRBV5-4	TRBJ1-1	-	-	TGTGCCAGCAGCTTGGCGGAGGGGGCTGAAGCTTTCTTT	CASSLAEGAEAFF
TRBV9	TRBJ2-3	-	-	TGTGCCAGCAGCGCGACCGGGGCTATGTCTCCAGATACGCAGTATTTT	CASSATGAMSPDTQYF
TRBV18	TRBJ2-7	-	-	TGTGCCAGCTCACCGGGGGGTTACGAGCAGTACTTC	CASSPGGYEQYF
TRBV2	TRBJ1-4	once	-	TGTGCCACATGGAAAGCCGGGACTAATGAAAAACTGTTTTTT	CATWKAGTNEKLFF
TRBV11-2	TRBJ2-1	few	TRBD2	TGTGCCAGCAGCCCAGGGCCGGGACTAGCGGGTTACAATGAGCAGTTCTTC	CASSPGPGLAGYNEQFF